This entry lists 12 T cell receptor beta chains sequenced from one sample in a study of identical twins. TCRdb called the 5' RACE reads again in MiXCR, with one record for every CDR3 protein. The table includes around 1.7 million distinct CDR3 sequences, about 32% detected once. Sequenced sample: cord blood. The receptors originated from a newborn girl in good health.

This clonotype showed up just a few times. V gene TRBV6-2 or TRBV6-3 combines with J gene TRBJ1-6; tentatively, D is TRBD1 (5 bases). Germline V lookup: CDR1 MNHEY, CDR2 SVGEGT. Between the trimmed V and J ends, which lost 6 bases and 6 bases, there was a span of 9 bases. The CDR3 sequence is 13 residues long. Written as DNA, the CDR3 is TGTGCCAGCAGCCCGCAGGGTAATTCACCCCTCCACTTT. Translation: CASSPQGNSPLHF.

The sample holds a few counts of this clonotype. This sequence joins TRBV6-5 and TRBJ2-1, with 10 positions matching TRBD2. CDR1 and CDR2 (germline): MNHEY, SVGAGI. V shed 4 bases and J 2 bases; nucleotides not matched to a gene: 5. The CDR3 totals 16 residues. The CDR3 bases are TGTGCCAGCAGTTCGTGGACTAGCGGTGCCTACAATGAGCAGTTCTTC. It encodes CASSSWTSGAYNEQFF.

The CDR3, as DNA: TGTGCCAGCAGCGTCGGAGGGTATGGAGATACGCAGTATTTT. Translating it yields CASSVGGYGDTQYF. The chain combines TRBV9 with TRBJ2-3; D possibly corresponds to TRBD2 (6 bases). The CDR3 has 14 residues. Germline assignment: CDR1 SGDLS and CDR2 YYNGEE. Trimming pared 2 bases from V and 5 bases from J, leaving 12 bases between.

This CDR3 is CSVQGNQETQYF. DNA of the CDR3: TGCAGCGTTCAGGGTAACCAAGAGACCCAGTACTTC. The rearrangement uses TRBV29-1 and TRBJ2-4, with D perhaps matching TRBD1 (5 bases). The better agreement between TRBJ2-5 and the DNA end casts doubt on the J call. The CDR3 totals 12 residues. Looked up from germline, CDR1 is SQVTM and CDR2 is ANQGSEA.

The CDR3 DNA follows: TGTGCCACCAGCATGACAGGGGTCTACGAGCAGTACTTC. Encoded protein: CATSMTGVYEQYF. The rearrangement links TRBV10-3 to TRBJ2-7; 8 nucleotides match TRBD1. Losses at the gene ends were 10 bases for V and 3 bases for J; bases not matched to a gene: 8. This CDR3 has 13 residues. CDR1 is ENHRY, CDR2 SYGVKD, per germline.

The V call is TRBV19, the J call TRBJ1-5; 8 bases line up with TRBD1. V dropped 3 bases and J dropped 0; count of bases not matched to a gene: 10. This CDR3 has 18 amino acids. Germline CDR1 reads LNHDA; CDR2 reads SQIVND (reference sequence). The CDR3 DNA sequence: TGTGCCAGTAGTATCCAGGGGGCGCCCCCATATAGCAATCAGCCCCAGCATTTT. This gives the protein CASSIQGAPPYSNQPQHF.

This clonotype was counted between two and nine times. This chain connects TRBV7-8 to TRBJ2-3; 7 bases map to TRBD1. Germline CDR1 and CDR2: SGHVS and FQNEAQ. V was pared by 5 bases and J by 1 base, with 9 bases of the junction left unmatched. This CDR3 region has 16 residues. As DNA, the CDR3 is TGTGCCAGCAGCCCCGACAGGGTATCGGGCACAGATACGCAGTATTTT. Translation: CASSPDRVSGTDTQYF. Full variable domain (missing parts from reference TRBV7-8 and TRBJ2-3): GAGVSQSPRYKVAKRGQDVALRCDPISGHVSLFWYQQALGQGPEFLTYFQNEAQLDKSGLPSDRFFAERPEGSVSTLKIQRTQQEDSAVYLCASSPDRVSGTDTQYFGPGTRLTVL.

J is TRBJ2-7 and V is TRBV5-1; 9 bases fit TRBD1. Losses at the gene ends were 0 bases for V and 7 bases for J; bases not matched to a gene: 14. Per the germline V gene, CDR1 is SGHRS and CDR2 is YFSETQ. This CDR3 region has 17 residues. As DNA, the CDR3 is TGCGCCAGCAGCTTGGGTACATCCGGGACAGGGTACAATGAGCAGTACTTC. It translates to CASSLGTSGTGYNEQYF.

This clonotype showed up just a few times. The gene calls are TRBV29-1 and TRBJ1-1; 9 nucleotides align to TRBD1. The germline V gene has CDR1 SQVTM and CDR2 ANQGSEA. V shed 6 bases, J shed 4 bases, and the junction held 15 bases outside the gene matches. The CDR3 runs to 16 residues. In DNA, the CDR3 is TGCAGCGTCAGGCCATTCGGGACAGGGATCGGCACTGAAGCTTTCTTT. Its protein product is CSVRPFGTGIGTEAFF.

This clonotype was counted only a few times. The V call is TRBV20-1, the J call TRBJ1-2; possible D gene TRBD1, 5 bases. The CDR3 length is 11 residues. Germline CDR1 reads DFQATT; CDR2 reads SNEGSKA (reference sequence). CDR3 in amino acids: CSAYWGDGYTF. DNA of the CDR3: TGCAGCGCTTATTGGGGGGATGGCTACACCTTC.

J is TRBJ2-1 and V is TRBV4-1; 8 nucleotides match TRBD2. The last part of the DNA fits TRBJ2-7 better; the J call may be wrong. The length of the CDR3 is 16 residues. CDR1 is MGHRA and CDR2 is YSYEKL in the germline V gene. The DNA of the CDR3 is TGCGCCAGCAGCCAAGATAGCGGGACCCCCTACAATGAGCAGTACTTC. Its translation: CASSQDSGTPYNEQYF.

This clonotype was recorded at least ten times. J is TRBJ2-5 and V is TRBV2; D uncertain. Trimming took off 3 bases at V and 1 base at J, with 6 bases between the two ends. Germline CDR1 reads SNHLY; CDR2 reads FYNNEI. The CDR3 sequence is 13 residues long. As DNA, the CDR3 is TGTGCCAGCAGTGACGGTTTCCAAGAGACCCAGTACTTC. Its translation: CASSDGFQETQYF.